This T cell receptor (beta chain) came from a study of long-term antiretroviral therapy in people with HIV (dated by TCRdb to 2021 to 2024). Some background on the complete study: The earliest samples were collected roughly a decade before the 2015 WHO recommendation for immediate ART, at a time when ART was usually postponed until CD4 counts fell. Whether ART initiation and durable HIV suppression were associated with changes in peripheral blood TRB repertoire composition and diversity was tested in a retrospective serial study. From some 30 adults with confirmed HIV infection, the cohort provided some 200 cryopreserved PBMC samples, gathered serially across a mean of approximately six years (range 1-12). Among the roughly 30 participants with HIV, about 11 were female. Test extractions of a monoclonal T-cell line alongside 33 polyclonal samples showed no cross-contamination during QIAcube processing.

Participants were included only if at least one PBMC sample before ART initiation and at least two post-ART samples were available. Treatment was received in the United States of America by all participants with HIV. Cryopreserved samples of about 0.95-11 million PBMC were thawed and washed before DNA extraction. At the time of the earliest PBMC sample, participants with HIV were aged between about 23 and 54 years. PBMC samples were contributed by each participant from 1-4 timepoints before ART initiation and 2-8 timepoints after ART initiation, with a median of 7 samples. Serial HIV viral load, CD4+ T-cell count, ART history and demographic data were obtained for every participant. Using a Qiagen kit on a QIAcube, genomic DNA was extracted from unsorted PBMC, with samples processed in batches of 12. This clone showed up just once. Its antigen is unknown. Per-base quality was not reported, and no clone a single base away is much larger than it.

General conclusions and limits of the study: Unsorted PBMC were profiled instead of sorted CD4+ and CD8+ T cells because pre-ART samples had limited cell numbers. At every time point, the repertoire was dominated by expanded TRB clones first identified before ART initiation, although this dominance fluctuated and, in many PLHIV, declined after ART. Narrower CDR3 length ranges were observed in HIV repertoires than in controls, and an antigen-experienced repertoire with only a slight naive shift after ART was suggested by the network structure. The samples span the years 2004 to 2017, and the ART regimens used at that time may not be as effective as current regimens. Inferences about post-ART repertoire changes are limited because no data were available on ART adherence, viral resistance or therapy changes. Starting ART was linked to a significant rise in TRB diversity, yet even after long-term ART the diversity remained significantly lower than in transplant donor controls. Limited PBMC availability meant only the TCR beta chain was sequenced, without alpha chain pairing.

The immunoSEQ hsTCRB v3.0 assay was used at survey level resolution for TRB variable region sequencing. The target sequencing depth for TRB was about 40,000-50,000 T-cell genomes per sample. TRB libraries were pooled and sequenced on an Illumina MiSeq using a v3 150-cycle kit. Per the authors' processing: Repertoire analysis was run in R within a reproducible Nextflow workflow that covered QC, data transformation and analysis. LymphoSeq2, an R package for exploring AIRR-Seq data, was used to implement custom analyses. A handful of samples that produced fewer than 5000 total TRB sequences were removed, so some 190 HIV repertoires were analyzed. Of the 188 retained HIV repertoires, about 59 were collected before and roughly 130 after ART initiation. Repertoires were downsampled to 5000 TRB nucleotide sequences, and summary statistics were averaged over 100 downsampling iterations. Only TRB sequences with CDR3 regions of at least seven amino acids were retained for analysis. Diversity was assessed using a clonality score derived from Shannon entropy and using the Gini coefficient. Repertoire networks linked the top 5000 CDR3 amino acid sequences whenever two sequences differed by an edit distance of one. GLIPH2 predicted antigen specificity groups and MHC restriction for TRB CDR3 amino acid sequences. Known CMV, EBV, HIV or tissue antigen associations were flagged by matching CDR3 amino acid sequences against VDJdb and McPAS-TCR. Pre-ART, post-ART and control groups were compared with Wilcoxon signed-rank tests and Holm-Bonferroni correction. Sourced from immuneACCESS, this table was stored by TCRdb with only in-frame sequences that have V and J called. A share of the clones is absent; for the studies checked, an unresolved V gene accounts for under half, and the remainder has no known explanation. Clone size and the V and J calls come from that table; the DNA yielded D and trimming. Present in this sample are 15,000 or so clones, 65% to 90% of which were seen just once. The ten top clones hold 7.2% of the sample.

This receptor was taken from a young man with HIV. Specimen: unsorted PBMCs, collected 0.4 years after starting antiretroviral therapy.

The CDR3 region has the sequence CASSEPGTLRRGEKLFF. The nucleotide sequence reads TGTGCCAGCAGTGAACCCGGGACACTCCGGCGGGGTGAAAAACTGTTTTTT. Recombination connected TRBV6-1 to TRBJ1-4, and TRBD1 may be the D gene, going by 6 matching bases. According to the germline V gene, CDR1 reads MNHNS and CDR2 reads SASEGT. The junction carries 20 bases between V and J, which are trimmed by 2 bases and 7 bases respectively. Including cysteine and phenylalanine, the CDR3 has 17 amino acids. The DNA shown is the 51-base CDR3, in frame from base 1.